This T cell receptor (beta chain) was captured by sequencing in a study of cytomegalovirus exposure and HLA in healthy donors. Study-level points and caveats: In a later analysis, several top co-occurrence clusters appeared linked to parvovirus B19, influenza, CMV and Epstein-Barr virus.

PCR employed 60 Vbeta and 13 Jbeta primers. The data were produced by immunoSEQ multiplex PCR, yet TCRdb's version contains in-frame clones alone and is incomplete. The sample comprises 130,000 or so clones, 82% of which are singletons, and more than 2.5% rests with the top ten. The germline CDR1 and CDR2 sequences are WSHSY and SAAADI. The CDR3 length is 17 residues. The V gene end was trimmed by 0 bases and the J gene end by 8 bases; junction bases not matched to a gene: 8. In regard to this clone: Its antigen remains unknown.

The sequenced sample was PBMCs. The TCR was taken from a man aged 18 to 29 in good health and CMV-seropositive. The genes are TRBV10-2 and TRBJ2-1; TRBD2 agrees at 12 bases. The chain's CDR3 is CASSESTGTSGFDEQFF. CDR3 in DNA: TGCGCCAGCAGTGAGTCGACGGGGACTAGCGGGTTCGATGAGCAGTTCTTC.